The 2 T cell receptor beta chains below come from one sample, sequenced in a study of neurological immune-mediated disorders. TCRdb re-derived calls from the 5' RACE reads in MiXCR, one entry per CDR3 protein. Of tens of thousands of distinct CDR3 sequences detected, approximately 4.5% appear once; the ten largest clones hold 5.7%. Sequenced material: PBMCs. The source is a woman aged 55-70 years with multiple sclerosis.

This clonotype was observed many times. CDR3 in amino acids: CASSYILAETQYF. The DNA of the CDR3 is TGTGCCAGCAGTTACATCCTAGCTGAGACCCAGTACTTC. V and J are TRBV6-2 or TRBV6-3 and TRBJ2-5; TRBD2 is a possible D gene (5 bases). The germline V gene encodes CDR1 MNHEY and CDR2 SVGEGT. The CDR3 totals 13 residues. The V gene lost 2 bases and the J gene lost 5 bases, with 9 bases spanning the gap.

In its sample, this clonotype was seen a few times. The rearrangement uses TRBV11-3 and TRBJ2-2; TRBD2 aligns across 12 bases. J was trimmed by 7 bases and V by 5 bases; bases with no gene match: 8. From germline, CDR1 is SGHNT and CDR2 YENEEA. This CDR3 comprises 16 residues. The CDR3 nucleotides read TGTGCCAGCAGCACCGCTAGCGGGGGGGCCGACGGGGAGCTGTTTTTT. This encodes CASSTASGGADGELFF. The full variable domain, rest sourced from reference TRBV11-3 and TRBJ2-2, is EAGVVQSPRYKIIEKKQPVAFWCNPISGHNTLYWYLQNLGQGPELLIRYENEEAVDDSQLPKDRFSAERLKGVDSTLKIQPAELGDSAVYLCASSTASGGADGELFFGEGSRLTVL.